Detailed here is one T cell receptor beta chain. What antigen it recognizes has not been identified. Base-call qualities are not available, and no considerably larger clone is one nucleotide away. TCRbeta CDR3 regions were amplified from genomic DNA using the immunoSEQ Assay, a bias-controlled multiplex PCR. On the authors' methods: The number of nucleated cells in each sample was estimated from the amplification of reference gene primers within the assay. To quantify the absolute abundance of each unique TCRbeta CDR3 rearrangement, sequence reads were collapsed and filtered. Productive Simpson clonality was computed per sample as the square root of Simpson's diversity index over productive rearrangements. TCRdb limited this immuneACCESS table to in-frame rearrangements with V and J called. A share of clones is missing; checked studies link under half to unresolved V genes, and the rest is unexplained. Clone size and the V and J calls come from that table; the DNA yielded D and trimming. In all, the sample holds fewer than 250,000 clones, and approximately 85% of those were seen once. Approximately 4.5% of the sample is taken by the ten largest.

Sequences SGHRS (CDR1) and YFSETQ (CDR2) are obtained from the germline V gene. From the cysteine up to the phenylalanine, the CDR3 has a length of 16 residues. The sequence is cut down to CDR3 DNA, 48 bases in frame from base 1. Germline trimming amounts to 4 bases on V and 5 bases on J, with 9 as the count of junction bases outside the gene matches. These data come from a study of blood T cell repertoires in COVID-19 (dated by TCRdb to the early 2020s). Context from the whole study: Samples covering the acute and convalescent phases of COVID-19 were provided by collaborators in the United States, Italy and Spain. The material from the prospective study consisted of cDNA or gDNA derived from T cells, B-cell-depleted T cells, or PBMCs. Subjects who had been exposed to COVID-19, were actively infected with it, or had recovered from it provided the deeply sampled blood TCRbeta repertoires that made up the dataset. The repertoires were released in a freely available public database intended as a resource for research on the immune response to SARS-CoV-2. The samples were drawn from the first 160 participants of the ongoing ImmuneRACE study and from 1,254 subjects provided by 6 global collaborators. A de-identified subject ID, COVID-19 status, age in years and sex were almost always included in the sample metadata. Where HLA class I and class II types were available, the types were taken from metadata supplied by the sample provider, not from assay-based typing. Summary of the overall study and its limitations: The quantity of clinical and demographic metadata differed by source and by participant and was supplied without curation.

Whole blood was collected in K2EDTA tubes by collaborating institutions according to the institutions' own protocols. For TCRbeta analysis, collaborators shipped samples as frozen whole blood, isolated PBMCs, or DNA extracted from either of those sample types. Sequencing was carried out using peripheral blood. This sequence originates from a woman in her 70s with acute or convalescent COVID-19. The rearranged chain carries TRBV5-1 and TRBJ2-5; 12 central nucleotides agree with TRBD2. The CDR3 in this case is CASSPTLAGGRETQYF. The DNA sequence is TGCGCCAGCAGCCCGACGCTAGCGGGGGGGCGTGAGACCCAGTACTTC.